What follows are 22 T cell receptor beta chains derived from one specimen sequenced in a study of T cells in women clearing cervical HPV infection. Some clones are missing from TCRdb's copy, which holds only in-frame ones; the method was immunoSEQ multiplex PCR. The clone table shows about 20,000 clones, with the ten largest holding approximately 3%. The sample consisted of blood buffy coat. The source of these receptors is a woman aged 18 to 69 with a cervical HPV16 infection that either progressed to CIN3+ or cleared (not recorded which).

CDR3 DNA, as far as it was read: TGTGCCAGCAGTTTAGTCCGAAACTACCAATACAATGAG. Its translation is CASSLVRNYQYNE. The entire CDR3 reads CASSLVRNYQYNEQFF. V and J are TRBV12-3 or TRBV12-4 and TRBJ2-1; no firm D call. Sequencing ends 3 residues short of the CDR3 end; the germline J gene provides the rest. The CDR3 is made up of 16 amino acids. Trimming left V 1 base short and J 4 bases short, with 14 bases between.

Concerning this clone: The read ends 3 residues before the CDR3 terminus; that terminus is restored from the germline J gene. The chain employs TRBV12-3 or TRBV12-4 and TRBJ2-7; D is ambiguous. The length of the CDR3 is 15 residues. The V end was cut by 3 bases, the J end by 0 bases, with 12 bases between. CDR3 sequence: CASSLGVGSSYEQYF. The part of the CDR3 DNA that was read is TGTGCCAGCAGTTTGGGCGTCGGAAGCTCCTACGAG.

For this clone: Read data end 3 residues before the CDR3 end; the end is taken from the germline J gene. The chain combines TRBV19 with TRBJ1-5; perhaps TRBD1 as D (5 bases). Germline V gives CDR1 LNHDA, CDR2 SQIVND (reference sequence). V lost 5 bases, J lost 0 bases, and 17 bases lay in between. This CDR3 spans 17 amino acids. CDR3 DNA (partial): TGTGCCAGTAGTCCCCGAGGGGCCGGCTATAGCAATCAGCCC. Residues: CASSPRGAGYSNQP. The whole CDR3 reads CASSPRGAGYSNQPQHF.

Details on this clone: The read ends 3 residues early relative to the CDR3; the germline J gene fills the gap. This chain joins TRBV7-9 and TRBJ1-4; D is undetermined. Germline lookup yields CDR1 SEHNR and CDR2 FQNEAQ (reference sequence). Trimming stripped 8 bases from V and 1 base from J, with 8 bases between. The CDR3 length is 13 residues. CDR3: CASRRGTNEKLFF. The DNA read from the CDR3 is TGTGCCAGCCGCCGGGGAACTAATGAAAAA.

Points on this clone: The CDR3 end falls 3 residues outside the read, so it is completed with the germline J gene. The rearrangement links TRBV7-2 to TRBJ1-5, with D unresolved. CDR1 and CDR2 from the germline V gene are SGHTA and FQGNSA. The V end lost 1 base, the J end lost 5 bases, and 6 bases lay between the germline ends. The CDR3 runs 13 residues. CDR3 in amino acids: CASSLERDQPQHF. CDR3 DNA (partial): TGTGCCAGCAGCTTAGAGAGGGATCAGCCC.

The CDR3 loop is CASSLGQNPTDTQYF. The DNA read from the CDR3 is TGTGCCAGCAGTTTGGGGCAGAACCCCACAGATACG. The genes are TRBV12-3 or TRBV12-4 and TRBJ2-3; perhaps TRBD1 as D (5 bases). The read is 3 residues too short to cover the CDR3 end, so that end is filled in from the germline J gene. The CDR3 is 15 residues long. The V gene lost 3 bases and the J gene lost 2 bases, with 12 bases spanning the gap.

As regards this clone: With the read ending 3 residues before the CDR3 end, the germline J gene is used to fill in that end. The chain links TRBV11-3 to TRBJ2-1; 9 nucleotides line up with TRBD1. The V and J ends lost 2 bases and 4 bases, in that order; junction bases with no gene match: 3. The CDR3 spans 15 residues. CDR1 SGHNT and CDR2 YENEEA come from the germline V gene. The CDR3 DNA, read in part, is TGTGCCAGCAGCTTACCGGGACAGGGTTACAATGAG. It specifies CASSLPGQGYNE. The complete CDR3 reads CASSLPGQGYNEQFF.

The CDR3 here is CASRTEISNTEAFF. Partial CDR3 DNA: TGTGCCAGCAGAACAGAAATATCGAACACTGAA. The chain joins TRBV2 to TRBJ1-1; D ambiguous. The sequence runs out 3 residues before the end of the CDR3; the remainder is reconstructed from the germline J gene. V dropped 6 bases and J dropped 1 base, with 12 bases sitting between them. The CDR3 has 14 residues. CDR1 and CDR2 from the germline V gene are SNHLY and FYNNEI.

Note on this clone: The CDR3 end lies 3 residues beyond the end of the read and is filled in from the germline J gene. The V and J genes are TRBV20-1 and TRBJ1-2; 7 nucleotides match TRBD1. The CDR3 loop spans 15 amino acids. Losses at the gene ends were 3 bases for V and 0 bases for J; bases not matched to a gene: 7. Germline V gene sequence: CDR1 DFQATT, CDR2 SNEGSKA (reference sequence). CDR3 protein: CSARDRIRANYGYTF. CDR3 DNA (partial): TGCAGTGCTAGGGACAGGATCCGGGCTAACTATGGC.

Of note for this clone: The CDR3 end falls 3 residues outside the read, so it is completed with the germline J gene. The chain links TRBV7-2 to TRBJ1-4; 7 bases line up with TRBD1. Losses at the gene ends were 3 bases for V and 8 bases for J; bases not matched to a gene: 3. The germline V gene encodes CDR1 SGHTA and CDR2 FQGNSA. CDR3 length equals 13 residues. The CDR3 DNA, read in part, is TGTGCCAGCAGCTTTTTACAGGGGGAAAAA. Translated, it gives CASSFLQGEK. The entire CDR3 protein is CASSFLQGEKLFF.

To note about this clone: The CDR3 goes on 3 residues after the read ends, and that part is filled in from the germline J gene. The chain links TRBV12-3 or TRBV12-4 to TRBJ1-4; D perhaps matches TRBD1 (5 bases). This CDR3 has 14 amino acids. V dropped 4 bases and J dropped 2 bases, with 8 bases sitting between them. The CDR3 is CASSSTATNEKLFF. The CDR3 bases that were read are TGTGCCAGCAGTTCGACAGCTACTAATGAAAAA.

Worth noting for this clone: The read stops 3 residues short of the end of the CDR3; the missing end is completed from the germline J gene. The chain carries TRBV18 and TRBJ2-1; 7 nucleotides align to TRBD1. CDR1 and CDR2 (germline): KGHSH, LQKENI. This CDR3 spans 14 amino acids. The junction had 10 bases not matched to a gene; V was cut back by 5 bases and J by 9 bases. CDR3 DNA (partial): TGTGCCAGCTCAGGAAATCAGGGGGAAAGTGAG. Residues: CASSGNQGESE. In full, the CDR3 is CASSGNQGESEQFF.

The CDR3 region is CASSGEDQPQHF. CDR3 bases read: TGTGCCAGCTCAGGGGAGGATCAGCCC. V gene TRBV2 combines with J gene TRBJ1-5; tentative D call: TRBD1 (6 bases). The DNA ends 3 residues before the CDR3 does, and the rest of the CDR3 is filled in from the germline J gene. Trimming removed 8 bases at V and 5 bases at J, with 10 bases between. This CDR3 is built from 12 residues. Germline V gene sequence: CDR1 SNHLY, CDR2 FYNNEI.

About this clone itself: The read gets to within 3 residues of the CDR3 end, and the germline J gene fills in the rest. The chain combines TRBV20-1 with TRBJ1-1; perhaps TRBD1 as D (5 bases). Trimming took off 1 base at V and 3 bases at J, with 15 bases between the two ends. This CDR3 spans 15 amino acids. Per germline, CDR1 DFQATT and CDR2 SNEGSKA (reference sequence). CDR3 region: CSARVEEGAYTEAFF. The DNA read from the CDR3 is TGCAGTGCTAGAGTCGAGGAAGGGGCATACACTGAA.

As regards this clone: With the read ending 3 residues before the CDR3 end, the germline J gene is used to fill in that end. This chain connects TRBV20-1 to TRBJ2-7, with a possible D match to TRBD2 (6 bases). The germline CDR1 and CDR2 sequences are DFQATT and SNEGSKA (reference sequence). Trimming stripped 6 bases from V and 5 bases from J, with 17 bases between. The CDR3 sequence is 13 residues long. The sequenced part of the CDR3 DNA is TGCAGTGCCCCGGGGCGGGGCGGCGACGAG. It specifies CSAPGRGGDE. The entire CDR3 protein reads CSAPGRGGDEQYF.

As to this clone: Coverage ceases 3 residues before the CDR3 finishes, and the germline J gene fills in the end. The sample contains more than one DNA sequence encoding this CDR3. The rearrangement uses TRBV2 and TRBJ2-3; 9 nucleotides agree with TRBD2. V shed 4 bases, J shed 6 bases, and the junction held 8 bases outside the gene matches. From germline, CDR1 is SNHLY and CDR2 FYNNEI. The CDR3 contains 15 residues. CDR3 DNA, as far as it was read: TGTGCCAGCAGTGCGGAGCGGGGGGCGGGGGATACG. Amino acids: CASSAERGAGDT. The entire CDR3 protein is CASSAERGAGDTQYF.

With regard to this clone: The read is 3 residues too short to cover the CDR3 end, so that end is filled in from the germline J gene. The chain employs TRBV9 and TRBJ1-1; TRBD1 might be the D (6 bases). V was shortened by 3 bases and J by 4 bases, with 13 bases between the two germline ends. This CDR3 has 14 residues. Germline V gene lookup returns CDR1 SGDLS and CDR2 YYNGEE. The CDR3 bases that were read are TGTGCCAGCAGCGCACAGGGTCCTAGCACTGAA. Its protein product is CASSAQGPSTE. The whole CDR3 protein reads CASSAQGPSTEAFF. The variable domain in full, completed from reference TRBV9 and TRBJ1-1, reads DSGVTQTPKHLITATGQRVTLRCSPRSGDLSVYWYQQSLDQGLQFLIQYYNGEERAKGNILERFSAQQFPDLHSELNLSSLELGDSALYFCASSAQGPSTEAFFGQGTRLTVV.

In the case of this clone: The read comes to an end 3 residues before the CDR3 does, leaving the germline J gene to fill in the end. This chain links TRBV11-2 with TRBJ2-3; the D gene is possibly TRBD2 (6 bases). Germline CDR1 and CDR2: SGHAT and FQNNGV. The length of the CDR3 is 14 residues. V was trimmed by 5 bases and J by 3 bases, leaving 12 bases between them. The sequenced part of the CDR3 DNA is TGTGCCAGCAGCGACCGGCGGGGTACAGATACG. Translated, it gives CASSDRRGTDT. The full CDR3 reads CASSDRRGTDTQYF.

This clone is called medium-sized based on its frequency. CDR3 region: CASSFAWQAFF. CDR3 DNA, as far as it was read: TGTGCCAGCAGCTTTGCCTGGCAA. The chain is built from TRBV7-9 and TRBJ1-1; D is ambiguous. The missing CDR3 end, 3 residues past where the read stops, is filled in from the germline J gene. The CDR3 has 11 residues. Germline CDR1 reads SEHNR; CDR2 reads FQNEAQ (reference sequence). Full variable domain (outside the CDR3, taken from reference TRBV7-9 and TRBJ1-1): DTGVSQNPRHKITKRGQNVTFRCDPISEHNRLYWYRQTLGQGPEFLTYFQNEAQLEKSRLLSDRFSAERPKGSFSTLEIQRTEQGDSAMYLCASSFAWQAFFGQGTRLTVV.

CDR3 protein: CSARETGLLDYGYTF. The sequenced CDR3 bases are TGCAGTGCTAGAGAAACAGGGTTACTTGACTATGGC. The chain has TRBV20-1 and TRBJ1-2, with D perhaps matching TRBD1 (6 bases). Sequencing ends 3 residues short of the CDR3 end; the germline J gene provides the rest. V was pared by 0 bases and J by 3 bases, with 14 bases between. CDR3 length equals 15 residues. From germline, CDR1 is DFQATT and CDR2 SNEGSKA (reference sequence).

As for this clone: The read terminates 3 residues before the CDR3 end, so the remaining end is supplied by the germline J gene. The V and J genes are TRBV20-1 and TRBJ2-7; the match to TRBD2 covers 8 bases. Trimming removed 4 bases from V and 3 bases from J; junction bases left unmatched: 14. CDR1 DFQATT and CDR2 SNEGSKA come from the germline V gene (reference sequence). This CDR3 has 16 amino acids. The DNA read from the CDR3 is TGCAGTGCTACCAAAACGGGGGGGCCGGACGGCTACGAG. Protein sequence: CSATKTGGPDGYE. The entire CDR3 protein is CSATKTGGPDGYEQYF.

As for this clone: The read ends 3 residues before the CDR3 terminus; that terminus is restored from the germline J gene. This chain links TRBV29-1 with TRBJ2-7; 7 nucleotides line up with TRBD1. CDR3 length: 13 residues. Germline CDR1 and CDR2: SQVTM and ANQGSEA. Trimming cost V 4 bases and J 2 bases; bases outside gene matches: 5. Here the CDR3 reads CSVADRATYEQYF. CDR3 bases read: TGCAGCGTTGCCGACAGGGCTACCTACGAG.